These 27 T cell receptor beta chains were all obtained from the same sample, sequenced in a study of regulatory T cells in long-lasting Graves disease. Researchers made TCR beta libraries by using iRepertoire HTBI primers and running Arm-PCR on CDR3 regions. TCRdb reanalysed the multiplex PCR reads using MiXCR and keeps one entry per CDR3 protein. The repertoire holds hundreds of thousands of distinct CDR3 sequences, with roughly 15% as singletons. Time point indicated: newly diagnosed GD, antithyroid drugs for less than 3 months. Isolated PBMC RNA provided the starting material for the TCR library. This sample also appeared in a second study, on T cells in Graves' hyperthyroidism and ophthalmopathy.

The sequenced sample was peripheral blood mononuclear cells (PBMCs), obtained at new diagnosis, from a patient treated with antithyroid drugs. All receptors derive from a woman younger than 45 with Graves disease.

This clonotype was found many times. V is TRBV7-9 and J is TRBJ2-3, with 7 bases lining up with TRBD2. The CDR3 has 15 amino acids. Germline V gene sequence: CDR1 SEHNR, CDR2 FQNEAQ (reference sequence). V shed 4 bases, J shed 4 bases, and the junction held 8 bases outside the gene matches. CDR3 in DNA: TGTGCCAGCAGCTCTAAGAGCGGGATCCCAGATACGCAGTATTTT. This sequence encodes CASSSKSGIPDTQYF.

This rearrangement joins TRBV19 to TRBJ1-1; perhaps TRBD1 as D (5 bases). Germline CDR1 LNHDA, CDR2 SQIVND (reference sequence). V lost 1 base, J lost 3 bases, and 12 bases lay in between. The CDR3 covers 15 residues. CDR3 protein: CASSIGPGRDTEAFF. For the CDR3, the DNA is TGTGCCAGTAGTATAGGCCCAGGGAGGGACACTGAAGCTTTCTTT.

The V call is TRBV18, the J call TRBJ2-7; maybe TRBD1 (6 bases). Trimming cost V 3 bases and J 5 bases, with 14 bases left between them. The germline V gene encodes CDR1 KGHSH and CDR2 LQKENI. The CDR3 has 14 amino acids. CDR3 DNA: TGTGCCAGCTCACCTTCGGCAGGGGTACACGAGCAGTACTTC. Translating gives CASSPSAGVHEQYF.

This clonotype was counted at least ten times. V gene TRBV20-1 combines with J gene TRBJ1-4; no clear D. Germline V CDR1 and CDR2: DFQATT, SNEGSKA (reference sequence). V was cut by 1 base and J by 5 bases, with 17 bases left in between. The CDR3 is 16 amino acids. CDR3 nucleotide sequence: TGCAGTGCTAGAGCCCCCCCCCAGACACTAAATGAAAAACTGTTTTTT. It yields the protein CSARAPPQTLNEKLFF.

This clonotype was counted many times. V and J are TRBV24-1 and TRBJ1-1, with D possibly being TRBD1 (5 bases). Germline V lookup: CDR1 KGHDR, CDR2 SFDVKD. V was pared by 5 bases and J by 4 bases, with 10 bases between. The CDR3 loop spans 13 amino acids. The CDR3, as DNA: TGTGCCACCAGTGGCCAGGGTCGCACTGAAGCTTTCTTT. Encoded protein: CATSGQGRTEAFF.

This CDR3 reads CASDTGGFTKNIQYF. The DNA for the CDR3 is TGTGCCAGCGACACAGGGGGGTTCACCAAAAACATTCAGTACTTC. The chain carries TRBV19 and TRBJ2-4; 8 bases map to TRBD1. Germline V gene data show CDR1 as LNHDA and CDR2 as SQIVND (reference sequence). J was trimmed by 2 bases and V by 9 bases; bases with no gene match: 9. The CDR3 runs 15 residues.

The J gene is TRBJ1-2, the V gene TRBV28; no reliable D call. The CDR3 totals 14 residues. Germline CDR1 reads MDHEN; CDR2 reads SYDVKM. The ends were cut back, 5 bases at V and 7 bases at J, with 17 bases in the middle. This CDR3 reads CASSPPIRGSGYTF. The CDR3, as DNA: TGTGCCAGCAGTCCACCGATAAGAGGGTCTGGCTACACCTTC.

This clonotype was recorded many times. CDR3 protein: CASSLSGGPLHF. The CDR3 bases are TGTGCCAGCAGCTTATCGGGGGGCCCCCTCCACTTT. The chain employs TRBV7-9 and TRBJ1-6, with D possibly matching TRBD1 (6 bases). The V gene's germline CDR1 is SEHNR and CDR2 FQNEAQ (reference sequence). The CDR3 covers 12 residues. The germline V and J ends were trimmed by 2 bases and 13 bases, with 9 bases remaining between them.

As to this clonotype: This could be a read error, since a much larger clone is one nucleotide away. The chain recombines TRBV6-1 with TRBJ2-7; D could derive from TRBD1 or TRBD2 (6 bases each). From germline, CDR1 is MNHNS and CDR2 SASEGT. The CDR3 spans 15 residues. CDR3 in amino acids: CASSLQEGGPYEQHF. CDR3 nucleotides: TGTGCCAGCAGTCTCCAAGAAGGGGGGCCCTACGAGCAGCACTTC.

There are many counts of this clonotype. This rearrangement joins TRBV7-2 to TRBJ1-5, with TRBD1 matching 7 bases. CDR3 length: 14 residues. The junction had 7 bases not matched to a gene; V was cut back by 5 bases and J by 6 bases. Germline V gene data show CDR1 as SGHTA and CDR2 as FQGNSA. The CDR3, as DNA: TGTGCCAGCAGCCCTCAGGGGGGCGGTCAGCCCCAGCATTTT. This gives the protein CASSPQGGGQPQHF.

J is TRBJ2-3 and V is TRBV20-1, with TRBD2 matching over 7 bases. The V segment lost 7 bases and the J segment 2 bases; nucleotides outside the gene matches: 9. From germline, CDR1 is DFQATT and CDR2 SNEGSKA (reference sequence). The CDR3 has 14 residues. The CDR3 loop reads CSVGASGSTDTQYF. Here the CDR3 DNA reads TGCAGTGTAGGGGCTAGCGGATCCACAGATACGCAGTATTTT.

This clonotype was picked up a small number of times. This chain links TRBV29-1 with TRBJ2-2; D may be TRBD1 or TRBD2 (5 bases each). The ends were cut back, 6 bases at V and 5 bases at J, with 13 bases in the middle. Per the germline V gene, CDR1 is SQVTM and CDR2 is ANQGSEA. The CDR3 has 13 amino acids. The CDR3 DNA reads TGCAGCGTAATCCAGGGACCGACCGGGGAGCTGTTTTTT. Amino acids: CSVIQGPTGELFF.

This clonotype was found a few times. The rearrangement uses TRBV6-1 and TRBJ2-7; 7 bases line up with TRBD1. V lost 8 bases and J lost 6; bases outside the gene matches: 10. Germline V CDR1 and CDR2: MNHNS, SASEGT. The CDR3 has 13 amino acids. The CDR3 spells CASRIDRAREQYF. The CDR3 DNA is TGTGCCAGCCGAATTGACAGGGCGCGCGAGCAGTACTTC.

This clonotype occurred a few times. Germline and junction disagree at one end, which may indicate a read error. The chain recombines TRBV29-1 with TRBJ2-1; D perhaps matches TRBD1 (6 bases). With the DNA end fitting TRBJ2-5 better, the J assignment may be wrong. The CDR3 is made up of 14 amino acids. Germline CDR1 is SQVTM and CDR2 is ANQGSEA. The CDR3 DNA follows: TGCGGCGTTGATCTCGCAGGGGTCCAAGAGACCCAGTACTTC. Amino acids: CGVDLAGVQETQYF.

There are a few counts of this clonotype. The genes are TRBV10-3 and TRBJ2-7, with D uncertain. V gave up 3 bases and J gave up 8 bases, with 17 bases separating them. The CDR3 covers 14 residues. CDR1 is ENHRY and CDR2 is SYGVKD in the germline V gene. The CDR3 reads CAISEPQVSMQQYF. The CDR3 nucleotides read TGTGCCATCAGTGAACCCCAGGTTTCTATGCAGCAGTACTTC.

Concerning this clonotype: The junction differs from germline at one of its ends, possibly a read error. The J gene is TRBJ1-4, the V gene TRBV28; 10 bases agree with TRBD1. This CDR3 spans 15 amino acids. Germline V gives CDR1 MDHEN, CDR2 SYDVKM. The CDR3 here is CASSTLTGGSEKLVF. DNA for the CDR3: TGTGCCAGCAGTACCTTGACAGGGGGCAGTGAAAAACTGGTTTTT.

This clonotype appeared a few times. This CDR3 reads CSAGLAVNSYEQYF. CDR3 sequence (DNA): TGCAGTGCAGGGCTAGCGGTGAACTCCTACGAGCAGTACTTC. This sequence joins TRBV20-1 and TRBJ2-7, with TRBD2 identical over 7 bases. CDR3 length: 14 residues. The junction had 8 bases not matched to a gene; V was cut back by 6 bases and J by 0 bases. Germline loops: CDR1 DFQATT, CDR2 SNEGSKA (reference sequence).

CDR3 DNA sequence: TGTGCCAGCAGTTCCGCGCGGCTCGGAAACACCATATATTTT. Amino acids: CASSSARLGNTIYF. The rearrangement uses TRBV27 and TRBJ1-3; D gene uncertain. Germline V gene sequence: CDR1 MNHEY, CDR2 SMNVEV (reference sequence). V was cut by 4 bases and J by 4 bases, with 11 bases left in between. The CDR3 sequence is 14 residues long.

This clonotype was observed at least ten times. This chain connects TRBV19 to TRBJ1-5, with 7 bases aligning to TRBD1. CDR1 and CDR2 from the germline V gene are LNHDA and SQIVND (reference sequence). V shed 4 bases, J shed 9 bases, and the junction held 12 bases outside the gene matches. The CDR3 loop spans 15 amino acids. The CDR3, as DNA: TGTGCCAGTAGTAGACCCGGGACAGCCGTTGGGCCCCAGCATTTT. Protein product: CASSRPGTAVGPQHF. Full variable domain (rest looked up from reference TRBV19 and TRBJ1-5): DGGITQSPKYLFRKEGQNVTLSCEQNLNHDAMYWYRQDPGQGLRLIYYSQIVNDFQKGDIAEGYSVSREKKESFPLTVTSAQKNPTAFYLCASSRPGTAVGPQHFGDGTRLSIL.

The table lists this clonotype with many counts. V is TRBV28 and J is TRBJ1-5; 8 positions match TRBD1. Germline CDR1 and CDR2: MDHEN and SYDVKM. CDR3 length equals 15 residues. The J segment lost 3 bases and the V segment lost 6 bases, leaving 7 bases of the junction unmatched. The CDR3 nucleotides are TGTGCCAGCAGCCGCCGGGACAGGCTCAATCAGCCCCAGCATTTT. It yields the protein CASSRRDRLNQPQHF. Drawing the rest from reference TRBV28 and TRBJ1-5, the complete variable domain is DVKVTQSSRYLVKRTGEKVFLECVQDMDHENMFWYRQDPGLGLRLIYFSYDVKMKEKGDIPEGYSVSREKKERFSLILESASTNQTSMYLCASSRRDRLNQPQHFGDGTRLSIL.

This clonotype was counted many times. The CDR3 DNA follows: TGTGCCAGCAGCTCCCGGACAGGGGTAGTCAATCAGCCCCAGCATTTT. It codes for CASSSRTGVVNQPQHF. V usage is TRBV28 and J usage is TRBJ1-5; 9 bases match TRBD1. The V and J ends lost 6 bases and 3 bases, in that order; junction bases with no gene match: 9. The CDR3 spans 16 residues. Germline V lookup: CDR1 MDHEN, CDR2 SYDVKM.

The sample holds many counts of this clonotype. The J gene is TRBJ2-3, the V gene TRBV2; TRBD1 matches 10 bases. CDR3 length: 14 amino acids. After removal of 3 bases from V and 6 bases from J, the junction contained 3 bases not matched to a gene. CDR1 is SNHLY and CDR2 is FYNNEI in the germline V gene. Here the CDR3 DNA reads TGTGCCAGCAGTGAGGGACAGGGGCTGGATACGCAGTATTTT. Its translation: CASSEGQGLDTQYF.

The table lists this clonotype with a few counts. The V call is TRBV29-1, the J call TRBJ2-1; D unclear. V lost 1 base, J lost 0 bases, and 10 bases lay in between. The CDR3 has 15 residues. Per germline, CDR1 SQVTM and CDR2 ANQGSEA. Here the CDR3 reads CSVEGSESSYNEQFF. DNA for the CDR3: TGCAGCGTTGAAGGATCGGAGAGCTCCTACAATGAGCAGTTCTTC.

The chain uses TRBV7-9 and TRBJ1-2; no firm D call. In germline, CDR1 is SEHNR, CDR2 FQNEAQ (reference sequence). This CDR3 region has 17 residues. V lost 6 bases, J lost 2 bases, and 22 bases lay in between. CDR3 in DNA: TGTGCCAGCAGTCAAATTCCGGAATGGCGCGGGAACTATGGCTACACCTTC. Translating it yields CASSQIPEWRGNYGYTF.

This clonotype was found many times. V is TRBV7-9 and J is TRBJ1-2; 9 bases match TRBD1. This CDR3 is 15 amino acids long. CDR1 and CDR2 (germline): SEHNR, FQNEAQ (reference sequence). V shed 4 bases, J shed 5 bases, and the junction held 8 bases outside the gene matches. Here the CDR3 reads CASSSARDRAYGYTF. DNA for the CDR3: TGTGCCAGCAGCTCGGCGAGGGACAGGGCATATGGCTACACCTTC.

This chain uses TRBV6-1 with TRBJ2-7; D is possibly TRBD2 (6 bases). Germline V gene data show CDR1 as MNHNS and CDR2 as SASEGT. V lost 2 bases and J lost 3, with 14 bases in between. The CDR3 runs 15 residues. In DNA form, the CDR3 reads TGTGCCAGCAGTGAAACCCCCGGGACTGTCTACGAGCAGTACTTC. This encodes CASSETPGTVYEQYF.

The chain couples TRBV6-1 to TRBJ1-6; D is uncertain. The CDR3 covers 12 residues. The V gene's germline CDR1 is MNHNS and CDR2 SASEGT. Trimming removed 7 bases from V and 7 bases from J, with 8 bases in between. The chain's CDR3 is CASTSLNSPLHF. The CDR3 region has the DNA TGTGCCAGCACCTCGTTAAATTCACCCCTCCACTTT.